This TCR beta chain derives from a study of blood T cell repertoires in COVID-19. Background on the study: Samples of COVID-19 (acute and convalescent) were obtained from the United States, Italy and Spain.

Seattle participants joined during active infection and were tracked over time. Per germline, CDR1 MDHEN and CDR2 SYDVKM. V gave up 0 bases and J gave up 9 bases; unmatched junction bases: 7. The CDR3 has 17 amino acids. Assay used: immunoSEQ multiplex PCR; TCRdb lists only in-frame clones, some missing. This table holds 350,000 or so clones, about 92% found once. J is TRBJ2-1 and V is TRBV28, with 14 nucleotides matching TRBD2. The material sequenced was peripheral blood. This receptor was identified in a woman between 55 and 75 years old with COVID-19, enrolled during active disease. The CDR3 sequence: CASSLWRLAGGPGEQFF. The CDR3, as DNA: TGTGCCAGCAGTTTATGGAGACTAGCGGGGGGGCCAGGTGAGCAGTTCTTC.